The rows below give T cell receptor beta chains drawn from one sample of a study of blood T cell repertoires in COVID-19. Here immunoSEQ multiplex PCR was the method, and the copy in TCRdb shows in-frame clones only, minus some. The repertoire holds roughly 200,000 clones, with approximately 85% as singletons. Sequenced: peripheral blood. These receptors were obtained from a human donor with active or convalescent COVID-19. The donor label of this sample is uncertain. Both conserved end residues are part of each CDR3. The D gene is left open where the match is weak. Clone size is given for some rows only: seen once, a few or many times, or a class if the clone is expanded.

TRBV4-3,TRBJ2-2,once,NA,TGCGCCAGCAGCCTCGGGGAGGGGGAGCTGTTTTTT,CASSLGEGELFF
TRBV19,TRBJ1-5,NA,NA,TGTGCCAGTAGTATAGGTGGGTCGACAGGTCAGCCCCAGCATTTT,CASSIGGSTGQPQHF
TRBV28,TRBJ2-7,NA,TRBD1,TGTGCCAGCAGTTGGACAGGCCAAAACCTCTACGAGCAGTACTTC,CASSWTGQNLYEQYF
TRBV3-1/TRBV3-2,TRBJ2-2,once,TRBD2,TGTGCCAGCAGCCAGGCTATAGCGGGGGGCACCGGGGAGCTGTTTTTT,CASSQAIAGGTGELFF
TRBV4-3,TRBJ1-6,NA,NA,TGCGCCAGCAGCCAAGAAAACAGTCGCCAACCCCTCCACTTT,CASSQENSRQPLHF
TRBV2,TRBJ2-7,once,NA,TGTGCCAGCAGTGGGGCCTCTCCGGCCATTACCTACGAGCAGTACTTC,CASSGASPAITYEQYF
TRBV19,TRBJ2-1,NA,NA,TGTGCCAGTACCCACCACAGGGATTTGAGTGAGCAGTTCTTC,CASTHHRDLSEQFF
TRBV28,TRBJ2-1,once,TRBD2,TGTGCCAGCAGCTTAGCGGGAGGGAACGGGAATGAGCAGTTCTTC,CASSLAGGNGNEQFF
TRBV7-2,TRBJ2-7,NA,TRBD2,TGTGCCAGCAGCTTAGATGGGACTAGCGGGGGTAGAGAGCAGTACTTC,CASSLDGTSGGREQYF
TRBV12-5,TRBJ2-1,NA,NA,TGTGCTAGTGGCCCACAGGGTCGCTCCTACAATGAGCAGTTCTTC,CASGPQGRSYNEQFF
TRBV7-9,TRBJ1-2,NA,NA,TGTGCCTCCTGGTCAGACACCTCCAACTATGGCTACACCTTC,CASWSDTSNYGYTF
TRBV10-1,TRBJ2-1,NA,NA,TGCGCCAGCAGTGACCTAGGGAGGAGTTTAAATGAGCAGTTCTTC,CASSDLGRSLNEQFF
TRBV5-4,TRBJ2-3,NA,TRBD1,TGTGCCAGCAAGACAGGGCTCGCAGATACGCAGTATTTT,CASKTGLADTQYF
TRBV7-9,TRBJ1-6,NA,TRBD1,TGTGCCAGTGGAACGTCCGGGACAGTGTATAATTCACCCCTCCACTTT,CASGTSGTVYNSPLHF
TRBV9,TRBJ2-1,few,TRBD1,TGTGCCAGCAGCGTAGGATCGGGGACAGGGACCTACAATGAGCAGTTCTTC,CASSVGSGTGTYNEQFF
TRBV2,TRBJ2-3,few,TRBD2,TGTGCCAGCAGTGGGGTCAAGACTAGCGGTATCACAGATACGCAGTATTTT,CASSGVKTSGITDTQYF